This T cell receptor beta chain was captured by sequencing in a study of cytomegalovirus exposure and HLA in healthy donors. On this clone itself: No antigen is known for it.

Amplification used 60 Vbeta primers and 13 Jbeta primers. In the authors' methods: Among the unique TCR beta chains that a later analysis counted, around 82 million in all, roughly 11 million were shared. Here immunoSEQ multiplex PCR was the method, and the copy in TCRdb shows in-frame clones only, minus some. V and J calls and clone size are copied from that table; D and trimming were computed from the DNA. This sample yields around 140,000 clones, of which 80% are seen a single time; 2% to 2.5% belongs to the top ten. The study, taken as a whole, reports: TCR beta chains numbering more than 150 were designated cytomegalovirus-associated.

The receptor was derived from a man between 50 and 59 years old in good health and CMV-seronegative. Input material: PBMCs.

DNA of the CDR3: TGTGCCAGCAGACCACCGGGACAGGGGTCGATCTATGGCTACACCTTC. Amino acid sequence: CASRPPGQGSIYGYTF. The V gene is TRBV28, the J gene TRBJ1-2; 10 bases agree with TRBD1. This CDR3 contains 16 residues. Germline CDR1 reads MDHEN; CDR2 reads SYDVKM. Trimming cost V 6 bases and J 4 bases; bases outside gene matches: 11.